This record concerns one T cell receptor (beta chain) sequence. Its cognate antigen has yet to be identified. The record has no base qualities; no much larger clone is one base away. From a lookup of the germline V gene, CDR1 and CDR2 are SGHTA and FQGNSA. Inclusive of the bounding cysteine and phenylalanine, the CDR3 is 14 residues long. The only DNA kept is the CDR3, 42 bases in frame from the first base. V loses 5 bases at its end and J loses 8 bases; junction bases beyond the gene matches: 8. The data were taken from a study of blood T cell repertoires in COVID-19 (dated by TCRdb to the early 2020s). At the level of the whole study: The collaborator samples originated in the United States, Italy and Spain and spanned the acute and convalescent phases of COVID-19. Subjects who had been exposed to COVID-19, were actively infected with it, or had recovered from it provided the deeply sampled blood TCRbeta repertoires that made up the dataset. Where HLA class I and class II types were available, the types were taken from metadata supplied by the sample provider, not from assay-based typing. The repertoires were made available in a free public database intended to serve as a resource for research on the immune response to SARS-CoV-2. Samples came from the ongoing ImmuneRACE study (first 160 participants) plus 1,254 subjects from 6 global collaborators. A de-identified subject ID, COVID-19 status, age in years and sex were almost always included in the sample metadata. The material from the prospective study consisted of cDNA or gDNA derived from T cells, B-cell-depleted T cells, or PBMCs. Results the study describes overall, beyond this receptor: The amount of clinical and demographic metadata varied by source and participant and was provided uncurated.

Each collaborating institution followed its own protocols to collect whole blood in K2EDTA tubes. For TCRbeta analysis, collaborator samples were shipped as frozen whole blood, as isolated PBMCs, or as DNA extracted from either sample type. The immunoSEQ Assay, a bias-controlled multiplex PCR, was used to amplify TCRbeta CDR3 regions from genomic DNA. Regarding the original processing steps: Nucleated cell counts per sample were estimated from amplification of reference gene primers within the assay. Sequence reads were collapsed and filtered to measure the absolute abundance of every unique TCRbeta CDR3 rearrangement. For each sample, productive Simpson clonality was calculated by taking the square root of Simpson's diversity index across productive rearrangements. TCRdb carries this immuneACCESS record with in-frame sequences only. Its versions omit some clonotypes, under half of them owing to an unresolved V gene in the studies checked, with the rest unexplained. V, J and clone size reflect that table, while D and trimming were determined from the DNA. The sample table records some 99,000 clones; 60% to 85% of these occur just once. Together, the top ten hold roughly 4.7% of the sample.

The rearrangement combines TRBV7-2 with TRBJ2-3; TRBD1 fits 9 bases in the junction. Sequences were obtained from peripheral blood. This TCR was recovered from a human donor in a cohort sampled during active or convalescent COVID-19. The sequenced DNA is TGTGCCAGCAGCCAGGGACAGGGATCAGCTACGCAGTATTTT. The resulting protein is CASSQGQGSATQYF.